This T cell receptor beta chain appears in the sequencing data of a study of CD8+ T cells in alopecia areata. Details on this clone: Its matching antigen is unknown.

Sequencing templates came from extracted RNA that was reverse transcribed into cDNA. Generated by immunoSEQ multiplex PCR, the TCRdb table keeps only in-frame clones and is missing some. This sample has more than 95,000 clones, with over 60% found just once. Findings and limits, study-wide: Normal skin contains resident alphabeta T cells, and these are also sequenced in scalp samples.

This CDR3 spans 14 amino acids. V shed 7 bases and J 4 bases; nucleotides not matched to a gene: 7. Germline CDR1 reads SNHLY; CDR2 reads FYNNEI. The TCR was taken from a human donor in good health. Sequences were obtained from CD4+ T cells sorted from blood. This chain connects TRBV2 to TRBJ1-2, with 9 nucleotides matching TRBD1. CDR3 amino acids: CASTRQGQGYGYTF. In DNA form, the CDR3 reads TGTGCCAGCACCCGCCAGGGACAGGGCTATGGCTACACCTTC.